This T cell receptor (beta chain) was sequenced for a study of OX40 agonist ivuxolimab in advanced cancers. Study context: Participants could have had prior anti-PD-1, anti-PD-L1 or anti-CTLA-4 therapy, and around 40% had some.

Study outcomes and limitations: With doses of 0.1-3.0 mg/kg, partial responders showed among the lowest clonal expansion. More expanded clones were found, on average, in CD8+ than in CD4+ T cells.

The CDR3 loop spans 15 amino acids. The germline gives CDR1 LNHDA, CDR2 SQIVND (reference sequence). The ends were cut back, 0 bases at V and 1 base at J, with 9 bases in the middle. Comment on this clone: Its matching antigen is unknown.

TCRdb's table, derived via immunoSEQ multiplex PCR, lists solely in-frame clones and lacks some. Found here are 70,000 to 75,000 clones, about 88% of them singletons; the top ten hold approximately 1%. The sample here was CD4+ or CD8+ T cells sorted from blood, taken in a trial of the OX40 agonist ivuxolimab. The clonotype was recovered from an adult with an advanced solid tumor such as melanoma, head and neck, liver or kidney cancer. The chain has TRBV19 and TRBJ2-5, with D hard to call. CDR3 bases: TGTGCCAGTAGTATAGAAGGTACCGGCCAAGAGACCCAGTACTTC. Protein: CASSIEGTGQETQYF. Combining the CDR3 with reference TRBV19 and TRBJ2-5 gives the whole variable domain DGGITQSPKYLFRKEGQNVTLSCEQNLNHDAMYWYRQDPGQGLRLIYYSQIVNDFQKGDIAEGYSVSREKKESFPLTVTSAQKNPTAFYLCASSIEGTGQETQYFGPGTRLLVL.